The sequence of this TCR beta chain was determined in a study of T cells in Graves' hyperthyroidism and ophthalmopathy. The overall study: Peripheral blood was obtained at initial diagnosis, preceding any treatment. Study-level points and caveats: Most clonotypes expanded in thyroid above 0.001 were likewise present in blood.

A 10 ml volume of fresh peripheral blood provided the PBMCs. There were TCR beta CDR3 regions amplified from RNA transcripts. Primed by the HTBI set, a first-round RT-PCR was run on the TCR CDR3. Each CDR3 protein is one row after TCRdb ran MiXCR on the multiplex PCR reads. The data contain around 450,000 distinct CDR3 sequences, roughly 14% of them singletons. Germline CDR1 MNHEY, CDR2 SMNVEV (reference sequence). The CDR3 covers 15 residues. With 5 bases removed from V and 9 bases from J, the gap between germline ends came to 17 bases. This clonotype was found many times. What it binds is not known. This TCR was sampled from a woman younger than 30 with Graves' hyperthyroidism. V is TRBV27 and J is TRBJ1-6; D may be TRBD1 (6 bases). Sequencing was done on a sample of blood. The CDR3 loop reads CASSPSGHSPSPLHF. In nucleotides, the CDR3 is TGTGCCAGCAGTCCATCGGGACACAGTCCTTCACCCCTCCACTTT.